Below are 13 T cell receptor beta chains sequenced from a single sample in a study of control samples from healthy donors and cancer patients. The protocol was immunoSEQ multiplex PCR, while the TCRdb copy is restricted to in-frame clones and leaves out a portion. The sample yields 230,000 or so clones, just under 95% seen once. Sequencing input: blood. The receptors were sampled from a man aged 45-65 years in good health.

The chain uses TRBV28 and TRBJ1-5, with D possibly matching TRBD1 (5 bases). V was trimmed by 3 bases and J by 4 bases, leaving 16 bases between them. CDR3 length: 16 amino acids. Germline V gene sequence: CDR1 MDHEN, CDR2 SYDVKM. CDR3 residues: CASSFPTGDLNQPQHF. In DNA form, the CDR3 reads TGTGCCAGCAGTTTCCCTACAGGAGATCTTAATCAGCCCCAGCATTTT.

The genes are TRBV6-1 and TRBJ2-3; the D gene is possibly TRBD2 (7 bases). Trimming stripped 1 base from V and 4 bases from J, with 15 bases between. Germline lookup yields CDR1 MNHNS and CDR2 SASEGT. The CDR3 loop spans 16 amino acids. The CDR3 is CASSEEMGGQADTQYF. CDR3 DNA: TGTGCCAGCAGTGAAGAGATGGGGGGGCAGGCAGATACGCAGTATTTT.

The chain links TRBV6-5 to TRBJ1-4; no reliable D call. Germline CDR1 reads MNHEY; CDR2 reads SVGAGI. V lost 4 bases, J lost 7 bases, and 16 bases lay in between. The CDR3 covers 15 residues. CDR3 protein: CASSFNSPPSEKLFF. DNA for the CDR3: TGTGCCAGCAGTTTTAACAGCCCGCCCAGTGAAAAACTGTTTTTT.

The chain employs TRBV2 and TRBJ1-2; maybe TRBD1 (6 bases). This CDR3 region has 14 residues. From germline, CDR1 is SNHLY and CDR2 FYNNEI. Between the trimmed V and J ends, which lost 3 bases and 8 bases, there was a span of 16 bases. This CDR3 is CASSDLRQERGYTF. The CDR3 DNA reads TGTGCCAGCAGTGATCTTCGACAGGAGAGGGGCTACACCTTC.

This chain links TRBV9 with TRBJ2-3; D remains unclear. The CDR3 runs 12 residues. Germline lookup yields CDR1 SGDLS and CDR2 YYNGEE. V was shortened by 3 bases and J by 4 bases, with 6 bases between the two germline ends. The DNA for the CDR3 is TGTGCCAGCAGCGACCGGTCAGATACGCAGTATTTT. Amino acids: CASSDRSDTQYF.

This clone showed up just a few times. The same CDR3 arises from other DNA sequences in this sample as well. CDR3 loop: CASSLDVTGELFF. The CDR3 nucleotides are TGCGCCAGCAGCCTGGACGTCACCGGGGAGCTGTTTTTT. This chain links TRBV5-1 with TRBJ2-2; D is unresolved. V lost 4 bases, J lost 4 bases, and 8 bases lay in between. The CDR3 length is 13 residues. In germline, CDR1 is SGHRS, CDR2 YFSETQ.

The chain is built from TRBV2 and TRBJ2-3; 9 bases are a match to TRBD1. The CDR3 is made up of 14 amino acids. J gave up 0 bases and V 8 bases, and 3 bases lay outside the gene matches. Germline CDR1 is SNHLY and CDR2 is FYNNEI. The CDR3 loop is CASQQGASTDTQYF. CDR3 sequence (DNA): TGTGCCAGCCAACAGGGGGCGAGCACAGATACGCAGTATTTT.

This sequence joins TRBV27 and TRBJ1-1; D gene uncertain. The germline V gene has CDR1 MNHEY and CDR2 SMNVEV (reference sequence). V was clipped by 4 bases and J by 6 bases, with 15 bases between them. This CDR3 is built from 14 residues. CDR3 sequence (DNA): TGTGCCAGCAGTTACGACGGTCGTGGGGCTGAAGCTTTCTTT. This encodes CASSYDGRGAEAFF.

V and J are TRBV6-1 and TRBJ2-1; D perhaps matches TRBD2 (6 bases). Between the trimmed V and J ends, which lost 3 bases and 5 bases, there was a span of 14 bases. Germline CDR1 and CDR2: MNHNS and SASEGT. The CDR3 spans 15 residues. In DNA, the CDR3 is TGTGCCAGCAGTGAGAGGAGGGGAACGAACAATGAGCAGTTCTTC. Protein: CASSERRGTNNEQFF.

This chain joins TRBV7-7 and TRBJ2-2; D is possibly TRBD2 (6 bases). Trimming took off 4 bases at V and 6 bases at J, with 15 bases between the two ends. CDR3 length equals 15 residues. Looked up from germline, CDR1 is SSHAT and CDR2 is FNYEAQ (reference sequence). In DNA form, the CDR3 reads TGTGCCAGCAGCTCGCTCCTGGGGGGTCCCGGGGAGCTGTTTTTT. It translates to CASSSLLGGPGELFF.

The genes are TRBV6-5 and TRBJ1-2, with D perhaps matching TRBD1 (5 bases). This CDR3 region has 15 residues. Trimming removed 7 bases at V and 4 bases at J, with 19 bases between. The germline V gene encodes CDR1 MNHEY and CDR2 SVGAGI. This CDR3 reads CASTKTAAQGYGYTF. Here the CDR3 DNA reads TGTGCCAGCACTAAAACTGCGGCTCAGGGCTATGGCTACACCTTC.

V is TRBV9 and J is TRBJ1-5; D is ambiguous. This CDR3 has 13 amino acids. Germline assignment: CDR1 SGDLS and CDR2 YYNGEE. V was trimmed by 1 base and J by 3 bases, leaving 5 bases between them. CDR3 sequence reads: CASSVNSNQPQHF. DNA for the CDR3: TGTGCCAGCAGCGTAAACTCCAATCAGCCCCAGCATTTT. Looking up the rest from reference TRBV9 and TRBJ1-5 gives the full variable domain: DSGVTQTPKHLITATGQRVTLRCSPRSGDLSVYWYQQSLDQGLQFLIQYYNGEERAKGNILERFSAQQFPDLHSELNLSSLELGDSALYFCASSVNSNQPQHFGDGTRLSIL.

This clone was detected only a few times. The CDR3 reads CATSRAELSSNQPQHF. The CDR3 DNA is TGTGCCACCAGCAGAGCCGAGCTTAGTAGCAATCAGCCCCAGCATTTT. The gene calls are TRBV15 and TRBJ1-5; D call uncertain. The CDR3 sequence is 16 residues long. Trimming took 1 base from V and 0 from J, leaving 10 bases between them. From germline, CDR1 is LNHNV and CDR2 YYDKDF (reference sequence).